The clone carrying this T cell receptor beta chain was seen a few times. Researchers took RNA transcripts and amplified TCR beta CDR3 regions from them. Amplification began with first-round RT-PCR using HTBI primers, then second-round multiplex PCR was performed. TCRdb reprocessed the multiplex PCR reads via MiXCR and lists one record per CDR3 protein. The repertoire holds roughly 500,000 distinct CDR3 sequences, with under 15% as singletons. Moderate-to-severe activity, CAS ≥3, NOSPECS ≥4 and duration under 3 months were recorded for donors with ophthalmopathy. Diagnoses were established from clinical symptoms, serum thyroxine, TRAb, thyroid ultrasound and orbital computed tomography. This specimen comes from a study of Graves' ophthalmopathy and Graves' hyperthyroidism. Study information: Before any treatment was given, at initial diagnosis, peripheral blood was collected.

The receptor's source is a woman aged 30 to 39 with Graves' ophthalmopathy. Sequencing used blood.

CDR3 amino acids: CASSLDVWETQYF. Written as DNA, the CDR3 is TGCGCCAGCAGCTTGGATGTTTGGGAGACCCAGTACTTC. This sequence joins TRBV5-1 and TRBJ2-5; D remains unclear. CDR3 length equals 13 residues. The V gene's germline CDR1 is SGHRS and CDR2 YFSETQ. Trimming pared 0 bases from V and 5 bases from J, leaving 8 bases between.